The 17 T cell receptor beta chains listed next were all sequenced from one sample in a study. Via MiXCR, TCRdb re-called the reads, giving one row per CDR3 protein. The table shows some 4,500 distinct CDR3 sequences, with about 7.8% occurring only once. The specimen sequenced was CD4+ T cells from synovial fluid. The receptors here all came from a human donor with rheumatoid arthritis.

Within the sample, this clonotype is medium-sized. The chain has TRBV20-1 and TRBJ2-2, with TRBD2 as a possible D gene (6 bases). V gave up 3 bases and J gave up 0 bases, with 11 bases separating them. Germline V gives CDR1 DFQATT, CDR2 SNEGSKA (reference sequence). This CDR3 has 15 residues. In DNA, the CDR3 is TGCAGTGCTAGCGGGAGAGCCGCGAACACCGGGGAGCTGTTTTTT. Its protein is CSASGRAANTGELFF.

This clonotype is categorized as medium-sized. The chain is built from TRBV7-9 and TRBJ2-1; D could derive from TRBD1 or TRBD2 (5 bases each). CDR1 and CDR2 from the germline V gene are SEHNR and FQNEAQ (reference sequence). V was pared by 8 bases and J by 9 bases, with 14 bases between. The CDR3 runs to 12 residues. CDR3 sequence (DNA): TGTGCCAGCCTCGGGGCCCCGGGTGAGCAGTTCTTC. Its translation is CASLGAPGEQFF.

This clonotype appeared many times. The gene calls are TRBV11-2 and TRBJ2-3; no reliable D call. The germline gives CDR1 SGHAT, CDR2 FQNNGV. The length of the CDR3 is 13 residues. V was clipped by 0 bases and J by 7 bases, with 8 bases between them. Here the CDR3 DNA reads TGTGCCAGCAGCTTAGATAGCTTCAATACGCAGTATTTT. This gives the protein CASSLDSFNTQYF.

This clonotype is deemed medium-sized. The chain carries TRBV2 and TRBJ1-6, with no clear D. CDR3 length: 12 residues. V lost 4 bases, J lost 10 bases, and 8 bases lay in between. Germline V gene lookup returns CDR1 SNHLY and CDR2 FYNNEI. As DNA, the CDR3 is TGTGCCAGCAGTGGGGCGTCGTCACCCCTCCACTTT. This codes for CASSGASSPLHF.

This clonotype came up many times. The chain links TRBV7-3 to TRBJ1-1; weak D call: TRBD1 (5 bases). Per germline, CDR1 SGHTA and CDR2 FQGTGA. The CDR3 spans 13 residues. Trimming removed 1 base from V and 4 bases from J, with 7 bases in between. The CDR3 bases are TGTGCCAGCAGCTTAAGTGGGGGCACTGAAGCTTTCTTT. Amino acids: CASSLSGGTEAFF.

This clonotype is categorized as medium-sized. This chain uses TRBV24-1 with TRBJ2-1; TRBD2 matches at 7 bases. This CDR3 has 18 amino acids. The J segment lost 0 bases and the V segment lost 0 bases, leaving 7 bases of the junction unmatched. Germline V lookup: CDR1 KGHDR, CDR2 SFDVKD. The CDR3 protein is CATSDLYTSVSSYNEQFF. The CDR3 DNA is TGTGCCACCAGTGATTTGTACACTAGCGTTAGCTCCTACAATGAGCAGTTCTTC.

The chain combines TRBV7-3 with TRBJ2-5; no clear D gene. The CDR3 extends over 15 amino acids. V was pared by 4 bases and J by 4 bases, with 16 bases between. Germline V gene sequence: CDR1 SGHTA, CDR2 FQGTGA. Here the CDR3 DNA reads TGTGCCAGCAGCTCCGTGTACTGGTTTGGAGAGACCCAGTACTTC. Protein sequence: CASSSVYWFGETQYF.

This clonotype is medium-sized in the sample. This rearrangement joins TRBV6-1 to TRBJ1-1; the D gene is possibly TRBD1 (5 bases). The length of the CDR3 is 13 residues. From germline, CDR1 is MNHNS and CDR2 SASEGT. With 3 bases removed from V and 4 bases from J, the gap between germline ends came to 9 bases. The CDR3 sequence: CASSDYRTTEAFF. CDR3 sequence (DNA): TGTGCCAGCAGTGATTACAGGACCACTGAAGCTTTCTTT.

Sample share makes this clonotype medium-sized. This sequence joins TRBV27 and TRBJ2-7; 7 bases line up with TRBD1. V was pared by 4 bases and J by 0 bases, with 6 bases of the junction left unmatched. Germline V lookup: CDR1 MNHEY, CDR2 SMNVEV (reference sequence). There are 15 residues in the CDR3. CDR3 bases: TGTGCCAGCAGTTCCCTGGGGGACAGCTCCTACGAGCAGTACTTC. This encodes CASSSLGDSSYEQYF.

Comment on this clonotype: Given a much more abundant clone one base away, this may be a read error. The chain uses TRBV5-6 and TRBJ2-3, with unresolved D. Germline V gene lookup returns CDR1 SGHDT and CDR2 YYEEEE. CDR3 size: 15 residues. The CDR3 region has the DNA TGTGCCAACAGCTATTCTAAGCGTATCCCAGATACGCAGTATTTT. Protein product: CANSYSKRIPDTQYF.

At least ten counts were recorded for this clonotype. V is TRBV18 and J is TRBJ1-1, with D possibly being TRBD1 (5 bases). V shed 3 bases and J shed 4 bases, with 18 bases lying between them. CDR1 KGHSH and CDR2 LQKENI come from the germline V gene. The CDR3 sequence is 16 residues long. CDR3 protein: CASSPRDEVSSTEAFF. CDR3 sequence (DNA): TGTGCCAGCTCACCGCGGGACGAAGTCTCATCCACTGAAGCTTTCTTT.

This clonotype has at least ten counts. V is TRBV6-5 and J is TRBJ2-5, with 8 bases matching TRBD2. V lost 2 bases to trimming and J lost 5 bases; unmatched junction nucleotides: 13. The length of the CDR3 is 17 residues. The germline V gene has CDR1 MNHEY and CDR2 SVGAGI. The CDR3 bases are TGTGCCAGCAGTTACGGGGCGGCCGGGAGGGCAGTGGAGACCCAGTACTTC. It is translated as CASSYGAAGRAVETQYF.

In its sample, this clonotype ranks as medium-sized. The gene calls are TRBV28 and TRBJ1-1, with D possibly matching TRBD1 (6 bases). Trimming cost V 2 bases and J 1 base, with 20 bases left between them. The CDR3 has 18 residues. CDR1 is MDHEN, CDR2 SYDVKM, per germline. CDR3 sequence: CASSLAAARGQGNTEAFF. CDR3 in DNA: TGTGCCAGCAGTTTAGCTGCTGCCCGGGGGCAGGGGAACACTGAAGCTTTCTTT.

This clonotype was counted ten times or more. The V gene is TRBV4-2, the J gene TRBJ1-4; 8 positions match TRBD1. CDR1 and CDR2 from the germline V gene are LGHNA and YNFKEQ. CDR3 length equals 17 residues. V shed 5 bases and J 4 bases; nucleotides not matched to a gene: 12. CDR3 nucleotides: TGTGCCAGCAGCTCTCGGACAGGGCCAGGGATTAATGAAAAACTGTTTTTT. It encodes CASSSRTGPGINEKLFF.

In its sample, this clonotype ranks as medium-sized. CDR3 sequence (DNA): TGCAGTGCTAGGGTGACTAGCGGAGGATACAATGAGCAGTTCTTC. Its translation is CSARVTSGGYNEQFF. The V gene is TRBV20-1, the J gene TRBJ2-1; 9 nucleotides agree with TRBD2. Trimming cost V 3 bases and J 4 bases; bases outside gene matches: 7. There are 15 residues in the CDR3. The germline gives CDR1 DFQATT, CDR2 SNEGSKA (reference sequence).

This clonotype qualifies as medium-sized. The chain couples TRBV2 to TRBJ2-1; 11 positions match TRBD2. CDR1 SNHLY and CDR2 FYNNEI come from the germline V gene. The V and J ends lost 4 bases and 10 bases, in that order; junction bases with no gene match: 6. The CDR3 is 14 residues long. In nucleotides, the CDR3 is TGTGCCAGCAGTGCTCGACTAGCGGGAAACGAGCAGTTCTTC. Protein product: CASSARLAGNEQFF.

The rearrangement links TRBV5-1 to TRBJ2-3, with D possibly TRBD2 on 7 matching bases. Per the germline V gene, CDR1 is SGHRS and CDR2 is YFSETQ. The CDR3 runs 16 residues. Trimming removed 4 bases from V and 5 bases from J, with 20 bases in between. The CDR3 loop is CASSRGAGALEDTQYF. The CDR3, as DNA: TGCGCCAGCAGCCGGGGGGCGGGAGCGCTCGAAGATACGCAGTATTTT. Full variable domain (outside the CDR3, taken from reference TRBV5-1 and TRBJ2-3): KAGVTQTPRYLIKTRGQQVTLSCSPISGHRSVSWYQQTPGQGLQFLFEYFSETQRNKGNFPGRFSGRQFSNSRSEMNVSTLELGDSALYLCASSRGAGALEDTQYFGPGTRLTVL.